Below are 21 T cell receptor beta chains sequenced from a single sample in a study of shared clonotypes between healthy human individuals. Positive CCR7 selection of CD45RO-negative cells yielded the naive CD8 cells, and terminally differentiated effector memory CD45RA+ cells were excluded. TCRdb's table, derived via immunoSEQ multiplex PCR, lists solely in-frame clones and lacks some. The top ten hold 0.95% to 1.5% of the sample, which has some 2 million clones, about 95% seen once. Sequencing was done on a sample of naive CD8+ T cells sorted from blood. The receptors here all came from a man between 18 and 35 years old in good health.

The V gene is TRBV27, the J gene TRBJ1-5; 10 bases are shared with TRBD1. V lost 6 bases to trimming and J lost 2 bases; unmatched junction nucleotides: 13. CDR1 is MNHEY and CDR2 is SMNVEV in the germline V gene (reference sequence). This CDR3 region has 18 residues. The CDR3 reads CASSQGQGLFWGNQPQHF. The DNA of the CDR3 is TGTGCCAGCAGCCAGGGACAGGGGTTATTTTGGGGCAATCAGCCCCAGCATTTT.

This clone has a single count. The genes are TRBV5-1 and TRBJ1-1; no reliable D call. CDR1 and CDR2 (germline): SGHRS, YFSETQ. The V gene lost 3 bases and the J gene lost 0 bases, with 15 bases spanning the gap. This CDR3 comprises 16 residues. CDR3 DNA: TGCGCCAGCAGCTCGAGGGAAGTTGGGCTGAACACTGAAGCTTTCTTT. Translated: CASSSREVGLNTEAFF.

The CDR3 bases are TGTGCCAGTACCCTCGGGGTAGGGGACGGCGGGGAGCTGTTTTTT. Translated, it gives CASTLGVGDGGELFF. This chain joins TRBV19 and TRBJ2-2; D assignment may be TRBD1 or TRBD2 (5 bases each). Germline V gives CDR1 LNHDA, CDR2 SQIVND (reference sequence). The CDR3 has 15 residues. The V and J ends lost 7 bases and 7 bases respectively, with 19 bases between them.

This clone was seen a handful of times. The chain couples TRBV27 to TRBJ2-2; possibly TRBD1 for D (5 bases). Trimming shortened V by 8 bases and J by 0 bases, and 13 bases separated the two germline ends. Germline-derived CDR1 and CDR2 are MNHEY and SMNVEV (reference sequence). The CDR3 length is 15 residues. CDR3 DNA sequence: TGTGCCAGCCGGCGACAGCCCGCGAACACCGGGGAGCTGTTTTTT. The encoded protein is CASRRQPANTGELFF.

The J gene is TRBJ2-7, the V gene TRBV4-1, with 12 bases identical to TRBD2. The CDR3 is 16 amino acids. Germline CDR1 and CDR2: MGHRA and YSYEKL. The junction had 6 bases not matched to a gene; V was cut back by 2 bases and J by 4 bases. CDR3 bases: TGCGCCAGCAGCCAAAGGGGTCTAGCGGGGGGGTACGAGCAGTACTTC. It codes for CASSQRGLAGGYEQYF.

Regarding this clone: Additional DNA sequences in this sample encode the identical CDR3. The V gene is TRBV5-1, the J gene TRBJ2-7; D remains ambiguous. From germline, CDR1 is SGHRS and CDR2 YFSETQ. V was shortened by 1 base and J by 3 bases, with 8 bases between the two germline ends. The CDR3 covers 13 residues. The CDR3 coding sequence is TGCGCCAGCAGCTTGCGCTCTGACTACGAGCAGTACTTC. This translates into CASSLRSDYEQYF.

The rearrangement uses TRBV19 and TRBJ2-7, with TRBD1 as a possible D gene (8 bases). Deletions cut 5 bases from V and 6 bases from J, with 20 bases between. This CDR3 has 15 residues. CDR1 and CDR2 (germline): LNHDA, SQIVND (reference sequence). This chain's CDR3 is CASSQGAGAAGEQYF. CDR3 nucleotides: TGTGCCAGTAGTCAGGGGGCGGGAGCTGCGGGCGAGCAGTACTTC.

This chain joins TRBV11-2 and TRBJ1-1, with 9 bases fitting TRBD1. CDR3 size: 14 residues. V trimming: 5 bases; J trimming: 5 bases; junction bases outside the gene matches: 6. Looked up from germline, CDR1 is SGHAT and CDR2 is FQNNGV. In nucleotides, the CDR3 is TGTGCCAGCAGCCAAGACAGGGGGTTTACTGAAGCTTTCTTT. Protein: CASSQDRGFTEAFF.

The chain carries TRBV5-6 and TRBJ2-7, with D perhaps TRBD2 (5 bases). The V end lost 5 bases, the J end lost 6 bases, and 18 bases lay between the germline ends. The V gene's germline CDR1 is SGHDT and CDR2 YYEEEE. CDR3 size: 14 residues. This chain's CDR3 is CASSPGWGVREQYF. The CDR3 nucleotides are TGTGCCAGCAGTCCCGGGTGGGGAGTACGCGAGCAGTACTTC.

This clone was counted once. The junction shows a germline mismatch at one end, possibly a read error. Other DNA sequences in this sample translate to the same CDR3. The chain links TRBV6-5 to TRBJ1-1; D remains ambiguous. The germline V gene has CDR1 MNHEY and CDR2 SVGAGI. The length of the CDR3 is 16 residues. CDR3 sequence: CASSYSLTGRYTEAFF. For the CDR3, the DNA is TGTGCCAGCAGTTACTCCCTAACGGGCAGGTACACTGAAGCTTTCTTC.

The sample holds one count of this clone. V usage is TRBV4-1 and J usage is TRBJ2-4, with D hard to call. The V gene's germline CDR1 is MGHRA and CDR2 YSYEKL. The V gene lost 0 bases and the J gene lost 0 bases, with 6 bases spanning the gap. CDR3 length: 15 residues. In DNA form, the CDR3 reads TGCGCCAGCAGCCAAGATCGGCTAGCCAAAAACATTCAGTACTTC. Residues: CASSQDRLAKNIQYF.

The CDR3 DNA reads as TGTGCCAGCAGTGTGGATAGCTCCTACGAGCAGTACTTC. This sequence encodes CASSVDSSYEQYF. The chain is built from TRBV6-1 and TRBJ2-7; no clear D. CDR3 length equals 13 residues. Germline V gene data show CDR1 as MNHNS and CDR2 as SASEGT. The V end was cut by 4 bases, the J end by 0 bases, with 7 bases between.

Comment on this clone: The same CDR3 also results from other DNA sequences found in this sample. The gene calls are TRBV5-8 and TRBJ2-7; 9 bases align to TRBD1. V shed 5 bases and J 3 bases; nucleotides not matched to a gene: 6. This CDR3 comprises 14 residues. CDR1 and CDR2 (germline): SGHTS, YDEGEE. CDR3 coding DNA: TGTGCCAGCAGTCCCGGGACAGGGTTCTACGAGCAGTACTTC. Its translation is CASSPGTGFYEQYF. Full variable domain (outside the CDR3, taken from reference TRBV5-8 and TRBJ2-7): EAGVTQSPTHLIKTRGQQATLRCSPISGHTSVYWYQQALGLGLQFLLWYDEGEERNRGNFPPRFSGRQFPNYSSELNVNALELEDSALYLCASSPGTGFYEQYFGPGTRLTVT.

Here the CDR3 DNA reads TGTGCCAGCAGCTTGGAAGCGGGGGTCCCCTACAATGAGCAGTTCTTC. This translates into CASSLEAGVPYNEQFF. The chain employs TRBV5-6 and TRBJ2-1; 8 bases match TRBD2. The CDR3 is 16 amino acids. Trimming at V came to 0 bases and at J to 2 bases, leaving 4 bases not matched to a gene. Germline V gene lookup returns CDR1 SGHDT and CDR2 YYEEEE. The full variable domain, with the rest looked up from reference TRBV5-6 and TRBJ2-1, is DAGVTQSPTHLIKTRGQQVTLRCSPKSGHDTVSWYQQALGQGPQFIFQYYEEEERQRGNFPDRFSGHQFPNYSSELNVNALLLGDSALYLCASSLEAGVPYNEQFFGPGTRLTVL.

Turning to this clone: The same CDR3 is also encoded by other DNA sequences in this sample. V gene TRBV10-3 combines with J gene TRBJ1-1; no clear D gene. V lost 4 bases and J lost 0, with 9 bases in between. Per germline, CDR1 ENHRY and CDR2 SYGVKD. The CDR3 loop spans 14 amino acids. The CDR3 nucleotides read TGTGCCATCAGTGTGGGTGGGGTGAACACTGAAGCTTTCTTT. Its translation: CAISVGGVNTEAFF.

J is TRBJ2-7 and V is TRBV4-1, with TRBD2 matching 13 bases. CDR3 size: 16 residues. V gave up 2 bases and J gave up 5 bases; unmatched junction bases: 6. CDR1 and CDR2 (germline): MGHRA, YSYEKL. CDR3 nucleotide sequence: TGCGCCAGCAGCCAACCTTGGACTAGCGGGAGAAACGAGCAGTACTTC. Translation gives CASSQPWTSGRNEQYF.

The J gene is TRBJ2-5, the V gene TRBV11-2; D is undetermined. Trimming shortened V by 0 bases and J by 4 bases, and 9 bases separated the two germline ends. The CDR3 loop spans 14 amino acids. Germline V CDR1 and CDR2: SGHAT, FQNNGV. DNA of the CDR3: TGTGCCAGCAGCTTAGAGACTTCCCTAGAGACCCAGTACTTC. This translates into CASSLETSLETQYF.

The chain joins TRBV10-3 to TRBJ2-5, with D possibly TRBD1 on 6 matching bases. This CDR3 contains 13 residues. Germline lookup yields CDR1 ENHRY and CDR2 SYGVKD. V was clipped by 6 bases and J by 2 bases, with 10 bases between them. CDR3 residues: CAISGTNQETQYF. CDR3 DNA: TGTGCCATCAGCGGGACAAATCAAGAGACCCAGTACTTC.

The chain is built from TRBV4-3 and TRBJ2-3, with 9 bases lining up with TRBD2. Germline lookup yields CDR1 LGHNA and CDR2 YSLEER. The CDR3 runs 16 residues. The V gene end was trimmed by 4 bases and the J gene end by 2 bases; junction bases not matched to a gene: 7. DNA of the CDR3: TGCGCCAGCAGCCGAATTACTAGCGGGCTCACAGATACGCAGTATTTT. As protein: CASSRITSGLTDTQYF.

This sequence joins TRBV4-1 and TRBJ1-6; tentatively, D is TRBD1 (5 bases). Deletions cut 3 bases from V and 8 bases from J, with 17 bases between. The germline V gene has CDR1 MGHRA and CDR2 YSYEKL. The CDR3 covers 16 residues. CDR3 nucleotides: TGCGCCAGCAGCCACGGGACCTCGAGCCCTGATTCACCCCTCCACTTT. Residues: CASSHGTSSPDSPLHF.

The chain has TRBV30 and TRBJ1-4; D is uncertain. The ends were cut back, 3 bases at V and 0 bases at J, with 11 bases in the middle. Germline V lookup: CDR1 GTSNPN, CDR2 SVGIG (reference sequence). This CDR3 is 15 amino acids long. The CDR3 DNA reads TGTGCCTGGAGCGGTGGGGATTCAACTAATGAAAAACTGTTTTTT. This codes for CAWSGGDSTNEKLFF.